This T cell receptor (beta chain) was observed in a study of T cell changes during pregnancy in multiple sclerosis. V shed 0 bases and J shed 8 bases, with 15 bases lying between them. CDR3 length: 15 amino acids. In germline, CDR1 is SGHRS, CDR2 YFSETQ. Profiled with immunoSEQ multiplex PCR; TCRdb holds only in-frame clones, not every one. The data hold 40,000 to 55,000 clones, with around 90% observed a single time. This clonotype was obtained from a female donor in good health, enrolled as a control in a pregnancy study. The starting material was peripheral blood, obtained in the first trimester of pregnancy. J is TRBJ2-4 and V is TRBV5-1, with D unresolved. CDR3 DNA: TGCGCCAGCAGCTTGGCCGGAGCGTTGTGGGACATTCAGTACTTC. Amino acid sequence: CASSLAGALWDIQYF.